This paragraph covers one TCR beta chain sequence. Its antigen is unidentified. Germline loops: CDR1 SNHLY, CDR2 FYNNEI. The CDR3 is made up of 12 amino acids. Trimming took off 7 bases at V and 10 bases at J, with 16 bases between the two ends. This record belongs to a study of T cell responses to AZD1222 COVID-19 vaccine. Study-wide results and limits: Within unmutated variant regions lay the reported targets of nearly half of spike-specific TCRs. Dominant CD4 TCR responses targeted spike regions 160-218 and 743-854. White British people made up most donors, females outnumbered males, and clonal diversity was possibly underestimated.

Repertoires were generated with immunoSEQ multiplex PCR, while TCRdb's copy carries only in-frame clones and drops some. Among roughly 120,000 clones listed, 80% to 90% were seen once. This sequence joins TRBV2 and TRBJ1-1, with D maybe TRBD1 (5 bases). This sample comprised peripheral blood, obtained on day 0 of AZD1222 vaccination. This receptor was identified in an adult in good health. The CDR3 nucleotides are TGTGCCAGCATCCGGGGAGGGGAGGGAGCTTTCTTT. Amino acid sequence: CASIRGGEGAFF.